This T cell receptor (beta chain) was sequenced in a study of blood T cell repertoires in COVID-19. Looking at the study overall: Acute and convalescent COVID-19 specimens originated in the United States, Italy and Spain. Sample material is recorded as cDNA or gDNA derived from T cells, B-cell-depleted T cells, or PBMCs.

This CDR3 spans 13 amino acids. The germline V gene encodes CDR1 SNHLY and CDR2 FYNNEI. Trimming stripped 11 bases from V and 3 bases from J, with 14 bases between. Enrolled during active infection, Seattle patients were then followed longitudinally. Original methodology: Reference gene primer amplification yielded estimated nucleated cell counts. The table came from immunoSEQ multiplex PCR; TCRdb's copy has only in-frame clones and leaves some out. Clonal size and the V and J genes are those of that table, whereas D and trimming came from the DNA. The sample has roughly 350,000 clones, more than 70% seen once.

The receptor's source is a woman aged 70 to 79 with COVID-19, enrolled during active disease. The J gene is TRBJ2-1, the V gene TRBV2, with D possibly matching TRBD1 (6 bases). Sequencing was performed on peripheral blood. CDR3 DNA sequence: TGTGCCGAGGGGCAGGGGAACTACAATGAGCAGTTCTTC. Its translation: CAEGQGNYNEQFF.